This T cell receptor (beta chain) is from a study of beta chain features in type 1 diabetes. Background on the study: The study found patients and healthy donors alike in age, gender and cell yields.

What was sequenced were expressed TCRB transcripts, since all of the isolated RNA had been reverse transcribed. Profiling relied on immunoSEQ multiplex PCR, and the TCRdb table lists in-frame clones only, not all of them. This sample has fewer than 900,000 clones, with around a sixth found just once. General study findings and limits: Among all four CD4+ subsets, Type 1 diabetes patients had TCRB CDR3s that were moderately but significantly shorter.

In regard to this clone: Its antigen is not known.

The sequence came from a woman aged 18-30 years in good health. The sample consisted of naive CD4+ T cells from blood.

The CDR3 region has the DNA TGTGCCAGCGGAGGACTAGCGAACAATGAGCAGTTCTTC. Residues: CASGGLANNEQFF. This sequence joins TRBV25-1 and TRBJ2-1; TRBD2 matches 9 bases. The V segment lost 8 bases and the J segment 5 bases; nucleotides outside the gene matches: 4. This CDR3 is 13 amino acids long. Germline V gene data show CDR1 as MGHDK and CDR2 as SYGVNS.